These 26 T cell receptor beta chains came from one sample sequenced in a study of shared clonotypes between healthy human individuals. Clones were read by immunoSEQ multiplex PCR, and TCRdb kept only the in-frame ones, dropping some. The sample has 2 million to 3 million clones; roughly nine tenths are singletons. The sample consisted of naive CD4+ T cells sorted from blood. Subset of the sample: CD45RA+ positively selected. The receptors derive from a man aged 18 to 30 in good health.

In DNA form, the CDR3 reads TGTGCCAGCAGCTCGCCGACGCGAAGTCCCTATGGCTACACCTTC. This sequence encodes CASSSPTRSPYGYTF. The chain carries TRBV11-2 and TRBJ1-2; no definite D call. CDR1 and CDR2 (germline): SGHAT, FQNNGV. Trimming removed 4 bases from V and 4 bases from J, with 16 bases in between. The CDR3 length is 15 residues.

The chain is built from TRBV7-2 and TRBJ1-6; the D is unclear. The CDR3 totals 15 residues. Trimming removed 4 bases from V and 13 bases from J, with 20 bases in between. Looked up from germline, CDR1 is SGHTA and CDR2 is FQGNSA. The CDR3 region is CASSSPVSGHSPLHF. The CDR3 nucleotides read TGTGCCAGCAGCTCGCCGGTGTCAGGCCATAGCCCCCTCCACTTT. Filled out from reference TRBV7-2 and TRBJ1-6, the complete variable domain reads GAGVSQSPSNKVTEKGKDVELRCDPISGHTALYWYRQSLGQGLEFLIYFQGNSAPDKSGLPSDRFSAERTGGSVSTLTIQRTQQEDSAVYLCASSSPVSGHSPLHFGNGTRLTVT.

The rearrangement uses TRBV19 and TRBJ1-1; TRBD1 aligns across 7 bases. V shed 5 bases, J shed 0 bases, and the junction held 9 bases outside the gene matches. The CDR3 is 16 residues long. Germline V gene lookup returns CDR1 LNHDA and CDR2 SQIVND (reference sequence). The CDR3 sequence is CASSPSTGFMNTEAFF. CDR3 bases: TGTGCCAGTAGTCCCTCGACAGGGTTCATGAACACTGAAGCTTTCTTT.

V and J are TRBV7-2 and TRBJ2-7, with 7 nucleotides matching TRBD2. Germline loops: CDR1 SGHTA, CDR2 FQGNSA. V shed 5 bases, J shed 1 base, and the junction held 8 bases outside the gene matches. The CDR3 consists of 15 residues. The CDR3 DNA reads TGTGCCAGCAGCCTCCGGGACTACCGTTCCTACGAGCAGTACTTC. Its translation: CASSLRDYRSYEQYF.

For this clone: The same CDR3 can be traced to other DNA sequences in this sample. J is TRBJ1-5 and V is TRBV28; TRBD1 matches 8 bases. The CDR3 consists of 15 residues. J lost 4 bases, V lost 3 bases, and 5 bases had no gene match. Germline CDR1 reads MDHEN; CDR2 reads SYDVKM. Here the CDR3 reads CASSLGTGNNQPQHF. CDR3 sequence (DNA): TGTGCCAGCAGTTTGGGGACAGGAAATAATCAGCCCCAGCATTTT.

The V call is TRBV2, the J call TRBJ2-2; 12 bases match TRBD2. The CDR3 totals 17 residues. J lost 4 bases, V lost 4 bases, and 7 bases had no gene match. Germline values: CDR1 SNHLY, CDR2 FYNNEI. This chain's CDR3 is CASSGELAGGPTGELFF. The CDR3 nucleotides read TGTGCCAGCAGTGGTGAGCTAGCGGGGGGGCCCACCGGGGAGCTGTTTTTT.

The J gene is TRBJ2-7, the V gene TRBV7-9, with D unresolved. Trimming stripped 2 bases from V and 5 bases from J, with 7 bases between. Germline assignment: CDR1 SEHNR and CDR2 FQNEAQ (reference sequence). This CDR3 is built from 12 residues. Written as DNA, the CDR3 is TGTGCCAGCAGCTTAACGGGCCACGAGCAGTACTTC. Protein product: CASSLTGHEQYF.

CDR3 sequence reads: CASSSSAGLAEGRTQYF. The CDR3 nucleotides read TGTGCCAGCAGCTCCTCGGCGGGTCTAGCGGAGGGCCGTACGCAGTATTTT. V gene TRBV13 combines with J gene TRBJ2-3; 7 nucleotides line up with TRBD2. After removal of 4 bases from V and 8 bases from J, the junction contained 18 bases not matched to a gene. From germline, CDR1 is PRHDT and CDR2 FYEKMQ (reference sequence). This CDR3 spans 17 amino acids. The full variable domain, rest sourced from reference TRBV13 and TRBJ2-3, is AAGVIQSPRHLIKEKRETATLKCYPIPRHDTVYWYQQGPGQDPQFLISFYEKMQSDKGSIPDRFSAQQFSDYHSELNMSSLELGDSALYFCASSSSAGLAEGRTQYFGPGTRLTVL.

The chain is built from TRBV27 and TRBJ2-5, with a possible D match to TRBD1 (6 bases). V was cut by 5 bases and J by 4 bases, with 11 bases left in between. From germline, CDR1 is MNHEY and CDR2 SMNVEV (reference sequence). CDR3 length equals 13 residues. The CDR3 sequence: CASSTGWGETQYF. CDR3 bases: TGTGCCAGCAGTACAGGGTGGGGAGAGACCCAGTACTTC.

The chain carries TRBV5-1 and TRBJ2-1; no definite D call. Per the germline V gene, CDR1 is SGHRS and CDR2 is YFSETQ. The CDR3 loop spans 15 amino acids. Trimming took off 4 bases at V and 3 bases at J, with 14 bases between the two ends. The CDR3 sequence: CASSPGLDLYNEQFF. Here the CDR3 DNA reads TGCGCCAGCAGCCCGGGCCTCGACCTCTACAATGAGCAGTTCTTC.

The J gene is TRBJ2-1, the V gene TRBV4-1; unclear D gene. Trimming stripped 0 bases from V and 8 bases from J, with 17 bases between. The CDR3 extends over 16 amino acids. CDR1 is MGHRA and CDR2 is YSYEKL in the germline V gene. CDR3 residues: CASSQEAAGSFYEQFF. The DNA of the CDR3 is TGCGCCAGCAGCCAAGAGGCAGCCGGTTCTTTCTATGAGCAGTTCTTC.

V gene TRBV18 combines with J gene TRBJ2-5; 7 bases align to TRBD2. The germline CDR1 and CDR2 sequences are KGHSH and LQKENI. The junction had 8 bases not matched to a gene; V was cut back by 2 bases and J by 5 bases. The CDR3 has 15 amino acids. The DNA for the CDR3 is TGTGCCAGCTCACCAGTGGGAGGGCGCGGGGAGACCCAGTACTTC. Amino acid sequence: CASSPVGGRGETQYF.

The rearrangement uses TRBV5-1 and TRBJ1-6; the match to TRBD1 covers 8 bases. Germline trimming cut 3 bases from V and 8 bases from J; bases unmatched to any gene: 7. The length of the CDR3 is 15 residues. CDR1 and CDR2 from the germline V gene are SGHRS and YFSETQ. In nucleotides, the CDR3 is TGCGCCAGCAGCTCCGGAAGGACAGGGTATTCACCCCTCCACTTT. Its translation is CASSSGRTGYSPLHF.

V gene TRBV2 combines with J gene TRBJ1-5; a possible D gene is TRBD1 (6 bases). The CDR3 runs to 15 residues. Germline V gene sequence: CDR1 SNHLY, CDR2 FYNNEI. Trimming stripped 3 bases from V and 3 bases from J, with 12 bases between. CDR3 coding DNA: TGTGCCAGCAGTGATACAGGGCTCTACAATCAGCCCCAGCATTTT. This encodes CASSDTGLYNQPQHF.

The gene calls are TRBV7-9 and TRBJ2-3, with 8 bases matching TRBD1. CDR3 size: 18 residues. Per the germline V gene, CDR1 is SEHNR and CDR2 is FQNEAQ (reference sequence). The V and J ends lost 5 bases and 0 bases, in that order; junction bases with no gene match: 13. CDR3 nucleotides: TGTGCCAGCAGCACGAAACCTGGGACAGGCCCTAGCACAGATACGCAGTATTTT. Its translation is CASSTKPGTGPSTDTQYF.

There are a few counts of this clone. V gene TRBV2 combines with J gene TRBJ1-5, with D hard to call. The germline CDR1 and CDR2 sequences are SNHLY and FYNNEI. CDR3 length: 14 amino acids. Trimming removed 7 bases at V and 2 bases at J, with 12 bases between. CDR3 region: CASTKGQGNQPQHF. CDR3 bases: TGTGCCAGCACAAAGGGCCAGGGCAATCAGCCCCAGCATTTT.

V is TRBV2 and J is TRBJ1-4; no reliable D call. Germline assignment: CDR1 SNHLY and CDR2 FYNNEI. With 7 bases removed from V and 0 bases from J, the gap between germline ends came to 9 bases. The CDR3 spans 14 residues. The DNA for the CDR3 is TGTGCCAGCAACCTAGGGTCAACTAATGAAAAACTGTTTTTT. Residues: CASNLGSTNEKLFF. The variable domain in full, with the rest retrieved from reference TRBV2 and TRBJ1-4, is EPEVTQTPSHQVTQMGQEVILRCVPISNHLYFYWYRQILGQKVEFLVSFYNNEISEKSEIFDDQFSVERPDGSNFTLKIRSTKLEDSAMYFCASNLGSTNEKLFFGSGTQLSVL.

CDR3 region: CASSVAGGPSNQPQHF. The CDR3 nucleotides are TGTGCCAGCAGCGTAGCGGGGGGGCCAAGCAATCAGCCCCAGCATTTT. J is TRBJ1-5 and V is TRBV9; tentative D call: TRBD1 (6 bases). Germline V gene data show CDR1 as SGDLS and CDR2 as YYNGEE. The CDR3 totals 16 residues. V lost 0 bases, J lost 1 base, and 11 bases lay in between.

The V gene is TRBV4-3, the J gene TRBJ1-2; tentative D call: TRBD1 (5 bases). Per the germline V gene, CDR1 is LGHNA and CDR2 is YSLEER. This CDR3 is 15 amino acids long. V was clipped by 0 bases and J by 4 bases, with 12 bases between them. The CDR3 sequence is CASSQDLSGSYGYTF. As DNA, the CDR3 is TGCGCCAGCAGCCAAGATCTTTCAGGGAGCTATGGCTACACCTTC.

V usage is TRBV15 and J usage is TRBJ2-1; 7 nucleotides match TRBD2. The germline gives CDR1 LNHNV, CDR2 YYDKDF (reference sequence). CDR3 length: 15 amino acids. The V gene end was trimmed by 7 bases and the J gene end by 1 base; junction bases not matched to a gene: 7. CDR3 residues: CATKVGAGSYNEQFF. In nucleotides, the CDR3 is TGTGCCACCAAGGTTGGAGCGGGGTCCTACAATGAGCAGTTCTTC.

The V and J genes are TRBV7-9 and TRBJ1-6; 10 bases agree with TRBD1. V lost 5 bases to trimming and J lost 3 bases; unmatched junction nucleotides: 7. This CDR3 region has 17 residues. The V gene's germline CDR1 is SEHNR and CDR2 FQNEAQ (reference sequence). CDR3 nucleotides: TGTGCCAGCAGCCTACGACAGGGGGCCTTCTATAATTCACCCCTCCACTTT. Protein product: CASSLRQGAFYNSPLHF.

V and J are TRBV29-1 and TRBJ2-1; D gene unclear. Per germline, CDR1 SQVTM and CDR2 ANQGSEA. The CDR3 extends over 14 amino acids. Trimming removed 4 bases from V and 0 bases from J, with 10 bases in between. For the CDR3, the DNA is TGCAGCGTTGCCCCTTTCAGCTCCTACAATGAGCAGTTCTTC. Translated, it gives CSVAPFSSYNEQFF.

This clone showed up just once. V gene TRBV7-9 combines with J gene TRBJ1-1, with TRBD1 as a possible D gene (6 bases). CDR1 and CDR2 (germline): SEHNR, FQNEAQ (reference sequence). Trimming took 5 bases from V and 0 from J, leaving 16 bases between them. The CDR3 has 16 amino acids. CDR3 loop: CASSQGAGTLNTEAFF. CDR3 nucleotides: TGTGCCAGCAGCCAGGGCGCCGGGACATTGAACACTGAAGCTTTCTTT.

The chain links TRBV2 to TRBJ1-6; D is uncertain. V was cut by 7 bases and J by 0 bases, with 7 bases left in between. The V gene's germline CDR1 is SNHLY and CDR2 FYNNEI. This CDR3 has 14 amino acids. This CDR3 reads CASKPSSYNSPLHF. CDR3 bases: TGTGCCAGCAAGCCGAGCTCCTATAATTCACCCCTCCACTTT.

This rearrangement joins TRBV5-1 to TRBJ2-7, with no clear D. Per the germline V gene, CDR1 is SGHRS and CDR2 is YFSETQ. Trimming removed 2 bases at V and 5 bases at J, with 14 bases between. CDR3 length equals 14 residues. Written as DNA, the CDR3 is TGCGCCAGCAGCTTTAGCAGCAGAGTCGACGAGCAGTACTTC. Protein product: CASSFSSRVDEQYF.

Turning to this clone: The sample has other DNA sequences that encode this CDR3 too. The rearrangement uses TRBV5-6 and TRBJ2-3; 9 bases agree with TRBD2. Germline loops: CDR1 SGHDT, CDR2 YYEEEE. This CDR3 has 14 residues. Trimming at V came to 0 bases and at J to 4 bases, leaving 0 bases not matched to a gene. The CDR3 coding sequence is TGTGCCAGCAGCTTGGGACTAGCGGCAGATACGCAGTATTTT. Residues: CASSLGLAADTQYF.